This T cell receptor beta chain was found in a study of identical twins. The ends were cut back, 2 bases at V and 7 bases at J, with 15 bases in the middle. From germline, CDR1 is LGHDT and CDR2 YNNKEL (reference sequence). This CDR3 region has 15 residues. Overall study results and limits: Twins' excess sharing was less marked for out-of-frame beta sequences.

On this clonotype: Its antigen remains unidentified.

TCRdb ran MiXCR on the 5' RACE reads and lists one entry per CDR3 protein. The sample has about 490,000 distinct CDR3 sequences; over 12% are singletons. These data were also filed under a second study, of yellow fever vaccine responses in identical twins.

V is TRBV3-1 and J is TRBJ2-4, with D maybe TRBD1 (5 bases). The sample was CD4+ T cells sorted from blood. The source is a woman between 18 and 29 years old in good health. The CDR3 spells CASSQRKADINIQYF. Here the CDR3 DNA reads TGTGCCAGCAGCCAAAGAAAGGCGGACATCAACATTCAGTACTTC. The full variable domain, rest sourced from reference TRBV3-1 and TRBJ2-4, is DTAVSQTPKYLVTQMGNDKSIKCEQNLGHDTMYWYKQDSKKFLKIMFSYNNKELIINETVPNRFSPKSPDKAHLNLHINSLELGDSAVYFCASSQRKADINIQYFGAGTRLSVL.